This TCR beta chain came from a study of neurological immune-mediated disorders. The unsorted libraries were made from 2 million PBMCs kept at -80 C. This CDR3 has 16 residues. Germline loops: CDR1 LNHNV, CDR2 YYDKDF (reference sequence). Trimming took off 5 bases at V and 1 base at J, with 18 bases between the two ends. cDNA was made by 5'RACE with 10-nucleotide random UMIs. TCRdb re-derived calls from the 5' RACE reads in MiXCR, one entry per CDR3 protein. Of approximately 60,000 distinct CDR3 sequences in the sample, 3.5% were seen once. General study results and limits: CDR3 amino acid sequences found in expanded clones were never shared across subjects, suggesting private repertoires in all groups. The highest TCR clonal expansion occurred in HTLV-1-associated myelopathy; multiple sclerosis fell below healthy controls.

This clonotype was recorded at least ten times. Its antigen is currently unknown. The gene calls are TRBV15 and TRBJ2-7; no definite D call. The sequencing input was PBMCs. This TCR was recovered from a woman aged 25 to 39 with multiple sclerosis. DNA for the CDR3: TGTGCCACCAGCCCAACCGGGCGATACGGGTCCTACGAGCAGTACTTC. Its protein is CATSPTGRYGSYEQYF.